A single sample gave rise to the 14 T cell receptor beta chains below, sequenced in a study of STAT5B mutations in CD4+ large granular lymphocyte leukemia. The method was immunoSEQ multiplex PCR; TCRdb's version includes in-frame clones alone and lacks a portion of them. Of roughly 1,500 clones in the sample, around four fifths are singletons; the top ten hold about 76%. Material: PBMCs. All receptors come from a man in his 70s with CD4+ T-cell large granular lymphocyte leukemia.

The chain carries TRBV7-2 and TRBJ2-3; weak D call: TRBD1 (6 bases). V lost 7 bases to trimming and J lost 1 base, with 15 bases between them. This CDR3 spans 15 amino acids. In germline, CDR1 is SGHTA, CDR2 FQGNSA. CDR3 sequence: CASTSNRVGTDTQYF. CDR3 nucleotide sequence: TGTGCCAGCACCTCTAACAGGGTCGGCACAGATACGCAGTATTTT.

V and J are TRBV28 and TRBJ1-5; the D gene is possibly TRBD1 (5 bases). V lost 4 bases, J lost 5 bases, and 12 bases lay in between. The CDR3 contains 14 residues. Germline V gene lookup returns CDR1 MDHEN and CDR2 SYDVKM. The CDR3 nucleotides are TGTGCCAGCAGTTATTTATCCAGGGATCAGCCCCAGCATTTT. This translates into CASSYLSRDQPQHF. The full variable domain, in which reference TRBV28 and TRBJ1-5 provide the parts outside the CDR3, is DVKVTQSSRYLVKRTGEKVFLECVQDMDHENMFWYRQDPGLGLRLIYFSYDVKMKEKGDIPEGYSVSREKKERFSLILESASTNQTSMYLCASSYLSRDQPQHFGDGTRLSIL.

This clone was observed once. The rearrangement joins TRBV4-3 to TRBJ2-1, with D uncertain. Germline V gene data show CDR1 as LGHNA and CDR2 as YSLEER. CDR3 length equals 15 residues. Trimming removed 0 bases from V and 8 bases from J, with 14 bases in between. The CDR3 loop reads CASSQDYPTTDEQFF. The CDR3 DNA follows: TGCGCCAGCAGCCAAGACTACCCGACGACGGATGAGCAGTTCTTC.

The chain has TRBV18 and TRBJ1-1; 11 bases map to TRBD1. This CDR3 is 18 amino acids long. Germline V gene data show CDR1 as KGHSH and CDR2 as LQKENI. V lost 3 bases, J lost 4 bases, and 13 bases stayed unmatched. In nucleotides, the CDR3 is TGTGCCAGCTCACCCTCCTTGATCGGGACAGGGGGGATCACTGAAGCTTTCTTT. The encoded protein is CASSPSLIGTGGITEAFF.

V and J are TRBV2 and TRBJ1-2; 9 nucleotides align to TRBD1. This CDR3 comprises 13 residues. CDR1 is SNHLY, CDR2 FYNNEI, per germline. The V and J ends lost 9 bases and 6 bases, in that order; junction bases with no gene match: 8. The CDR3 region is CARLPGQGDGYTF. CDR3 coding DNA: TGTGCCAGACTTCCGGGACAGGGTGATGGCTACACCTTC.

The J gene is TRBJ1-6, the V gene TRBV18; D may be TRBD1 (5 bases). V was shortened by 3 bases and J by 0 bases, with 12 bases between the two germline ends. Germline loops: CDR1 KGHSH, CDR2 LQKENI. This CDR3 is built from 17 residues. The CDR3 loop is CASSPSAGDSYNSPLHF. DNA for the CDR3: TGTGCCAGCTCACCTTCAGCGGGGGACTCCTATAATTCACCCCTCCACTTT.

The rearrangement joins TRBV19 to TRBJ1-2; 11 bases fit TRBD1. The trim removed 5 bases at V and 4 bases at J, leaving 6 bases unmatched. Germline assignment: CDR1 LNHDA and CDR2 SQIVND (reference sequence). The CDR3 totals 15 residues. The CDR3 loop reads CASSPRTGGSYGYTF. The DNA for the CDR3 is TGTGCCAGTAGTCCCCGGACAGGGGGCAGCTATGGCTACACCTTC. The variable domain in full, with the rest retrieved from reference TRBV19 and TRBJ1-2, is DGGITQSPKYLFRKEGQNVTLSCEQNLNHDAMYWYRQDPGQGLRLIYYSQIVNDFQKGDIAEGYSVSREKKESFPLTVTSAQKNPTAFYLCASSPRTGGSYGYTFGSGTRLTVV.

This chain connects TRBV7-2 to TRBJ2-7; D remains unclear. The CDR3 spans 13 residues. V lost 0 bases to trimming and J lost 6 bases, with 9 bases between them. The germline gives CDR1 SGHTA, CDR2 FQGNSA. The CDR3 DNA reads TGTGCCAGCAGCTTAGCGGCGCAAGGCGAGCAGTACTTC. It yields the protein CASSLAAQGEQYF.

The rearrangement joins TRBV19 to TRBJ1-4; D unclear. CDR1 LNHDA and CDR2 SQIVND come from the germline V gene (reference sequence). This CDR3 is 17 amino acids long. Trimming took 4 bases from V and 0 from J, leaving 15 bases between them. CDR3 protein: CASSTPGNSATNEKLFF. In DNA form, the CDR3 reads TGTGCCAGTAGTACCCCCGGAAACAGTGCAACTAATGAAAAACTGTTTTTT.

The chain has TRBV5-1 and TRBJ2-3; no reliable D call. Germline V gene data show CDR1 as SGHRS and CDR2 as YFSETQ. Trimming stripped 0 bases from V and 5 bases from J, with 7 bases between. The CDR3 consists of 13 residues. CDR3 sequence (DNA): TGCGCCAGCAGCTTGGAGGGCGGAGATACGCAGTATTTT. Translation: CASSLEGGDTQYF.

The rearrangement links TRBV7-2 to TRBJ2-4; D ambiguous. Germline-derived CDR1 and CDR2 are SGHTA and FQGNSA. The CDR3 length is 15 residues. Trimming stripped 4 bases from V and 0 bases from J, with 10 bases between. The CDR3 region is CASSSGGLAKNIQYF. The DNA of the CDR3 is TGTGCCAGCAGCTCCGGCGGTTTAGCCAAAAACATTCAGTACTTC.

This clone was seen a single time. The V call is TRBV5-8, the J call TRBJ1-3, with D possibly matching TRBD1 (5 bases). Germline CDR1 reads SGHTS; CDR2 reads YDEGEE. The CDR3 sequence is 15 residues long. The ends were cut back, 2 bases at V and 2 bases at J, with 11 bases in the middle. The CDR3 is CASSFGRDPGNTIYF. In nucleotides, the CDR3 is TGTGCCAGCAGCTTTGGCAGGGACCCTGGAAACACCATATATTTT.

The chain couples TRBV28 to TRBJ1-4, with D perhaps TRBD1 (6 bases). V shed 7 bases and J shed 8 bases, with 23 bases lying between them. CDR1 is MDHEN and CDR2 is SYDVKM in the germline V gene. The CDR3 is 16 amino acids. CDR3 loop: CASTGRTAPSGEKLFF. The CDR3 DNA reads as TGTGCCAGCACCGGGAGGACAGCGCCAAGCGGGGAAAAACTGTTTTTT.

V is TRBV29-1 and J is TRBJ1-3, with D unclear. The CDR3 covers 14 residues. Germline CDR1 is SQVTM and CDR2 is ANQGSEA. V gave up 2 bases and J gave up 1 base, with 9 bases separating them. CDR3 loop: CSVETERSGNTIYF. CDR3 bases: TGCAGCGTTGAAACCGAGAGGTCTGGAAACACCATATATTTT.